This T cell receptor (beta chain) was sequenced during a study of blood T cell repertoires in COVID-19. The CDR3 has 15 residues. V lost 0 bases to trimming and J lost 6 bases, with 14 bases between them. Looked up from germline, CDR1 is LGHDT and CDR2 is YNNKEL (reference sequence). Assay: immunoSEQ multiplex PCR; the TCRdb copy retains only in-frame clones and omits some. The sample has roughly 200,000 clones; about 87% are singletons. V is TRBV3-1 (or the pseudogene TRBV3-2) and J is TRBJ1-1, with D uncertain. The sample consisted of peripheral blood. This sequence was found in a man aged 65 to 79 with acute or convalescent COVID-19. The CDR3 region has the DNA TGTGCCAGCAGCCAAGATCTACAGCCGACCTCTGAAGCTTTCTTT. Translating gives CASSQDLQPTSEAFF.